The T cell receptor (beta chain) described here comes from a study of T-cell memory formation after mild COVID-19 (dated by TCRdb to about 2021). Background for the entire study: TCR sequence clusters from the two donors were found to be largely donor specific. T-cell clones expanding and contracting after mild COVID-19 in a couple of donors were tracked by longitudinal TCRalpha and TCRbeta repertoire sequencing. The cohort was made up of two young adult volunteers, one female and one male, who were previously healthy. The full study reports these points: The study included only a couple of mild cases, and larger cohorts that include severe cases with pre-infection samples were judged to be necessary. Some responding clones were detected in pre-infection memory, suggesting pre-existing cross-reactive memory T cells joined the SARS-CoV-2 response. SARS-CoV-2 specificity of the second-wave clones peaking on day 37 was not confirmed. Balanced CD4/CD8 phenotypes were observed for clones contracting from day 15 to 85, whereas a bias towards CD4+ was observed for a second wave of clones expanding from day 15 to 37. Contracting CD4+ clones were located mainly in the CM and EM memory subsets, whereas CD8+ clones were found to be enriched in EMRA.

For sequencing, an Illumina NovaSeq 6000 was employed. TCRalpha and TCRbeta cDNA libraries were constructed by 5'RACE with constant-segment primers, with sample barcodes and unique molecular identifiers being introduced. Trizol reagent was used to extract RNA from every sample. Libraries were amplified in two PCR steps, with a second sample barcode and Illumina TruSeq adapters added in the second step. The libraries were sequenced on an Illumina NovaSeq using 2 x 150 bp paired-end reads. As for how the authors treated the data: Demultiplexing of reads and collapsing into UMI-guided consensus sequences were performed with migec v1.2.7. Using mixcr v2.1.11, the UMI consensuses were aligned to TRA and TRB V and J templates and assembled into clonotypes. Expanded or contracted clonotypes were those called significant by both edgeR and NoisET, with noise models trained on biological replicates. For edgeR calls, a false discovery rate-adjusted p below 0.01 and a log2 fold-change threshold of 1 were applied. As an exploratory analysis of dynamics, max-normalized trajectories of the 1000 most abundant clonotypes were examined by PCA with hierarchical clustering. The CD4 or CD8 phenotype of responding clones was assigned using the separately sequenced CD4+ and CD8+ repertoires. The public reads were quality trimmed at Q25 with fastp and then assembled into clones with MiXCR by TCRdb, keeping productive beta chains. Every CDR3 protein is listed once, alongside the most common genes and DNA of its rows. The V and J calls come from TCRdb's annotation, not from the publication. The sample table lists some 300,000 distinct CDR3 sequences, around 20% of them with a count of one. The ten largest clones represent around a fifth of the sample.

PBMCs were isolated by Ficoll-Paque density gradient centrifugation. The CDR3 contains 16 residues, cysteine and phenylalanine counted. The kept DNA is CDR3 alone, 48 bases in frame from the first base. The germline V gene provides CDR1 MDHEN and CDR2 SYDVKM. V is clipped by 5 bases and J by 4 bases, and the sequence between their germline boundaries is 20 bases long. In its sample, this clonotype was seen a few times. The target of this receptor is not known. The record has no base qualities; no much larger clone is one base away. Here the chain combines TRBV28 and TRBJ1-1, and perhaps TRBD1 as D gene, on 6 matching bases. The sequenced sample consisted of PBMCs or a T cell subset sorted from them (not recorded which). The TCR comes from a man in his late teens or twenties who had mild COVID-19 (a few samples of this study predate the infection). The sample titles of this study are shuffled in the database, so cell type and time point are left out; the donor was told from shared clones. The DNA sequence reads TGTGCCAGCAGTCTAACTCCGGGGGCGAGGGCCACTGAAGCTTTCTTT. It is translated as CASSLTPGARATEAFF.